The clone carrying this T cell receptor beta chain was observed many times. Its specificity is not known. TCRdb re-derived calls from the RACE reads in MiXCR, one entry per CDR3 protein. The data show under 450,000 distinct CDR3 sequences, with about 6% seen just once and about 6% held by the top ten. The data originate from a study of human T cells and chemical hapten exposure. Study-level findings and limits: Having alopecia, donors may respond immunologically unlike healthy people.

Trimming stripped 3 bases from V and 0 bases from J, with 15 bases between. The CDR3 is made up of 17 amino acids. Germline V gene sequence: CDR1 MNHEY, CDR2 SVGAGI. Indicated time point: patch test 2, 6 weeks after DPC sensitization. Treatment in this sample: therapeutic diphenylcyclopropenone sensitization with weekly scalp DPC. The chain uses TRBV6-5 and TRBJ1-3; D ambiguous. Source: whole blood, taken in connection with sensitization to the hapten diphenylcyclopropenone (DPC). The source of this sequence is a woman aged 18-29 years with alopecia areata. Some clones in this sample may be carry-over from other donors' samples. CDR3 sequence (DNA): TGTGCCAGCAGTTATAAGGCGGCAGGCAACTCTGGAAACACCATATATTTT. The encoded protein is CASSYKAAGNSGNTIYF.